Below, 19 T cell receptor beta chains from the same sample are listed, as sequenced in a study of T cells in Graves' hyperthyroidism and ophthalmopathy. The investigators amplified TCR beta CDR3 regions from RNA transcripts. Primed by the HTBI set, a first-round RT-PCR was run on the TCR CDR3. TCRdb independently ran MiXCR on the multiplex PCR reads; one entry per CDR3 protein. The sample holds roughly 170,000 distinct CDR3 sequences, over 7.5% seen once. The sample comprised blood. Source of these receptors: a woman aged 18-29 years with Graves' hyperthyroidism that later progressed to Graves' ophthalmopathy.

V gene TRBV20-1 combines with J gene TRBJ2-5, with 7 nucleotides matching TRBD2. CDR3 length: 14 residues. V shed 3 bases and J 4 bases; nucleotides not matched to a gene: 8. Germline V gene sequence: CDR1 DFQATT, CDR2 SNEGSKA (reference sequence). In DNA, the CDR3 is TGCAGTGCTAGTGGGACGGGGGGTACAGAGACCCAGTACTTC. It is translated as CSASGTGGTETQYF.

The rearrangement links TRBV30 to TRBJ1-5, with no clear D. V lost 4 bases and J 0 bases, leaving 13 bases between the germline ends. The CDR3 is 15 residues long. Per the germline V gene, CDR1 is GTSNPN and CDR2 is SVGIG (reference sequence). CDR3 sequence reads: CAWTDPGYSNQPQHF. The CDR3, as DNA: TGTGCCTGGACGGACCCAGGATATAGCAATCAGCCCCAGCATTTT.

The rearrangement uses TRBV12-3 or TRBV12-4 and TRBJ2-1, with 7 bases fitting TRBD1. V trimming: 5 bases; J trimming: 9 bases; junction bases outside the gene matches: 7. This CDR3 has 13 amino acids. In nucleotides, the CDR3 is TGTGCCAGCAGTCTGACAGGGACGACTGAGCAGTTCTTC. Its protein product is CASSLTGTTEQFF.

This clonotype was seen many times. The chain carries TRBV19 and TRBJ2-5; 11 nucleotides match TRBD1. CDR3 length: 15 amino acids. Germline CDR1 LNHDA, CDR2 SQIVND (reference sequence). The junction had 3 bases not matched to a gene; V was cut back by 4 bases and J by 2 bases. The CDR3 spells CASSTGTGGQETQYF. The CDR3 nucleotides read TGTGCCAGTAGTACAGGGACAGGGGGACAAGAGACCCAGTACTTC.

This clonotype was seen ten or more times. The chain carries TRBV19 and TRBJ1-1; D call uncertain. The V end lost 4 bases, the J end lost 2 bases, and 8 bases lay between the germline ends. CDR3 length equals 13 residues. Per the germline V gene, CDR1 is LNHDA and CDR2 is SQIVND (reference sequence). The CDR3 sequence is CASSKGSNTEAFF. The CDR3, as DNA: TGTGCCAGTAGTAAGGGCAGTAACACTGAAGCTTTCTTT.

This clonotype was seen repeatedly, ten times or more. This chain connects TRBV28 to TRBJ1-2; D gene uncertain. V lost 7 bases to trimming and J lost 4 bases, with 16 bases between them. Germline CDR1 MDHEN, CDR2 SYDVKM. The length of the CDR3 is 14 residues. CDR3 amino acids: CASTPGGQFYGYTF. The CDR3 DNA follows: TGTGCCAGCACCCCCGGCGGGCAGTTCTATGGCTACACCTTC.

This clonotype was detected only once. The chain is built from TRBV28 and TRBJ2-3; the match to TRBD2 covers 14 bases. There are 20 residues in the CDR3. Trimming cost V 6 bases and J 0 bases; bases outside gene matches: 14. CDR1 and CDR2 (germline): MDHEN, SYDVKM. DNA for the CDR3: TGTGCCAGCAGCCAGAATTATGGACTAGCGGGGGGCAAGAGCACAGATACGCAGTATTTT. Amino acids: CASSQNYGLAGGKSTDTQYF.

This clonotype was observed once. A much larger clone lies one base from this, so it may be a read error. This rearrangement joins TRBV7-3 to TRBJ1-1; 9 bases are a match to TRBD1. Germline V lookup: CDR1 SGHTA, CDR2 FQGTGA. V lost 6 bases to trimming and J lost 7 bases; unmatched junction nucleotides: 6. This CDR3 has 13 amino acids. CDR3 residues: CASSRGQGYEAFF. The CDR3 DNA reads as TGTGCCAGCAGTCGGGGACAGGGTTATGAAGCTTTCTTT.

This clonotype was counted many times. The V call is TRBV7-2, the J call TRBJ2-5; unclear D gene. Trimming pared 0 bases from V and 4 bases from J, leaving 9 bases between. There are 14 residues in the CDR3. The germline V gene encodes CDR1 SGHTA and CDR2 FQGNSA. CDR3 loop: CASSLAVLGETQYF. In nucleotides, the CDR3 is TGTGCCAGCAGCTTAGCGGTGTTAGGAGAGACCCAGTACTTC. Full variable domain (missing parts from reference TRBV7-2 and TRBJ2-5): GAGVSQSPSNKVTEKGKDVELRCDPISGHTALYWYRQSLGQGLEFLIYFQGNSAPDKSGLPSDRFSAERTGGSVSTLTIQRTQQEDSAVYLCASSLAVLGETQYFGPGTRLLVL.

This clonotype came up a few times. The rearrangement joins TRBV19 to TRBJ2-1, with 10 bases that match TRBD2. Unmatched junction bases numbered 7, after V lost 1 base and J lost 4 bases. This CDR3 comprises 17 residues. Germline V gene data show CDR1 as LNHDA and CDR2 as SQIVND (reference sequence). The CDR3 DNA is TGTGCCAGTAGTATAGGCCTACTAGCGGGGTCGTACAATGAGCAGTTCTTC. This encodes CASSIGLLAGSYNEQFF.

This clonotype was seen a few times. This sequence joins TRBV6-1 and TRBJ2-6, with D uncertain. Germline V gene sequence: CDR1 MNHNS, CDR2 SASEGT. The ends were cut back, 6 bases at V and 2 bases at J, with 14 bases in the middle. The CDR3 covers 16 residues. In DNA, the CDR3 is TGTGCCAGCAGCCGTGAGGCGGCAGCTGGGGCCAACGTCCTGACTTTC. Its protein is CASSREAAAGANVLTF.

The CDR3 here is CASSQDRGIQPQHF. CDR3 nucleotides: TGCGCCAGCAGCCAAGATAGGGGGATTCAGCCCCAGCATTTT. The rearrangement links TRBV4-1 to TRBJ1-5; D may be TRBD1 (6 bases). Germline V gene data show CDR1 as MGHRA and CDR2 as YSYEKL. This CDR3 comprises 14 residues. Trimming pared 0 bases from V and 6 bases from J, leaving 9 bases between.

This clonotype was picked up many times. The J gene is TRBJ2-3, the V gene TRBV27, with D perhaps matching TRBD2 (6 bases). Germline CDR1 and CDR2: MNHEY and SMNVEV (reference sequence). V was clipped by 0 bases and J by 1 base, with 11 bases between them. The CDR3 covers 16 residues. CDR3 in amino acids: CASSLSSWEGTDTQYF. CDR3 in DNA: TGTGCCAGCAGTTTATCGTCCTGGGAGGGCACAGATACGCAGTATTTT.

This clonotype showed up many times. The chain couples TRBV7-9 to TRBJ2-3, with no clear D. The length of the CDR3 is 14 residues. Germline CDR1 SEHNR, CDR2 FQNEAQ (reference sequence). V lost 4 bases and J 0 bases, leaving 8 bases between the germline ends. The CDR3 reads CASSSNSSTDTQYF. Written as DNA, the CDR3 is TGTGCCAGCAGCTCGAACTCTAGCACAGATACGCAGTATTTT.

The table lists this clonotype with many counts. The chain joins TRBV30 to TRBJ2-7, with a possible D match to TRBD2 (5 bases). V was cut by 4 bases and J by 5 bases, with 18 bases left in between. The length of the CDR3 is 14 residues. CDR1 is GTSNPN, CDR2 SVGIG, per germline (reference sequence). CDR3 sequence: CAWTRNRGGDEQYF. DNA for the CDR3: TGTGCCTGGACCCGAAACCGGGGTGGGGACGAGCAGTACTTC.

CDR3 sequence: CASSLGVGQPQHF. The CDR3 DNA reads TGTGCCAGCAGTTTGGGGGTTGGTCAGCCCCAGCATTTT. The chain carries TRBV6-5 and TRBJ1-5, with D maybe TRBD1 (5 bases). Germline V gene data show CDR1 as MNHEY and CDR2 as SVGAGI. CDR3 length: 13 residues. V shed 4 bases and J shed 6 bases, with 10 bases lying between them.

The sample holds many counts of this clonotype. This chain uses TRBV30 with TRBJ2-1; D could derive from TRBD1 or TRBD2 (6 bases each). CDR1 and CDR2 (germline): GTSNPN, SVGIG (reference sequence). V was pared by 0 bases and J by 7 bases, with 10 bases between. The CDR3 spans 13 residues. The CDR3 nucleotides are TGTGCCTGGAGTGTAATAGGGGGGAATGAGCAGTTCTTC. Translated, it gives CAWSVIGGNEQFF.

This clonotype has at least ten counts. The rearrangement links TRBV6-1 to TRBJ1-2; 8 bases match TRBD1. Germline CDR1 and CDR2: MNHNS and SASEGT. The length of the CDR3 is 18 residues. The J segment lost 2 bases and the V segment lost 0 bases, leaving 11 bases of the junction unmatched. CDR3 loop: CASSEAGLAGGRNYGYTF. CDR3 in DNA: TGTGCCAGCAGTGAAGCGGGCCTCGCAGGGGGCAGAAACTATGGCTACACCTTC.

This clonotype was detected many times. The chain recombines TRBV19 with TRBJ1-4; 7 bases match TRBD1. V shed 6 bases, J shed 3 bases, and the junction held 7 bases outside the gene matches. This CDR3 has 15 amino acids. Germline loops: CDR1 LNHDA, CDR2 SQIVND (reference sequence). The CDR3 sequence: CASRPWDSANEKLFF. The CDR3 coding sequence is TGTGCCAGTAGACCGTGGGACAGCGCTAATGAAAAACTGTTTTTT.